Below, one T cell receptor beta chain is given with its context. Its cognate antigen is unknown. The data belong to a study of CD8 T cells in ankylosing spondylitis. Points from the study as a whole: Past studies reported some motif variants in reactive arthritis synovial fluid and blood. In ankylosing spondylitis blood, a motif of seven to nine highly homologous TCR beta variants appeared characteristic. Significant enrichment of disease-linked clones was reportedly seen in matched ankylosing spondylitis synovial fluid.

With 6 bases clipped from V and 2 bases from J, the junction kept 6 bases outside the gene matches. The germline gives CDR1 LGHDT, CDR2 YNNKEL (reference sequence). This CDR3 contains 14 residues. Using its own MiXCR run on the 5' RACE reads, TCRdb lists one record per CDR3 protein. The sample lists under 850,000 distinct CDR3 sequences; under 20% were seen once. The sequencing sample was made of blood, either unsorted or a sorted T cell fraction (not recorded which). The TCR sequence derives from a male donor with ankylosing spondylitis. J is TRBJ1-2 and V is TRBV3-1; 7 nucleotides agree with TRBD1. The CDR3 DNA is TGTGCCAGCAGATACGGGACAGTAAACTATGGCTACACCTTC. Translating it yields CASRYGTVNYGYTF.